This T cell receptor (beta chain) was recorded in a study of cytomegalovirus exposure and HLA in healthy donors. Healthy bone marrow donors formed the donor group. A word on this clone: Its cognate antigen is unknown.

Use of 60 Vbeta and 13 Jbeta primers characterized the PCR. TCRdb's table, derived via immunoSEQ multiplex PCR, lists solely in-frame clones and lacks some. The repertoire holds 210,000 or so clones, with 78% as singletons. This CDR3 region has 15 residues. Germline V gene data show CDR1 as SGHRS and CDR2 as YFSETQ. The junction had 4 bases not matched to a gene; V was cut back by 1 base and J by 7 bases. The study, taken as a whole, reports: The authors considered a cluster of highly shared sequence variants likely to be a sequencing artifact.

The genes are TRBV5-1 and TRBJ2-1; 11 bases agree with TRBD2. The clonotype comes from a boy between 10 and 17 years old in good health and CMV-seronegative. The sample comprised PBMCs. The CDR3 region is CASSLRLAGGNEQFF. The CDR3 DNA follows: TGCGCCAGCAGCTTGCGGCTAGCGGGAGGAAATGAGCAGTTCTTC.